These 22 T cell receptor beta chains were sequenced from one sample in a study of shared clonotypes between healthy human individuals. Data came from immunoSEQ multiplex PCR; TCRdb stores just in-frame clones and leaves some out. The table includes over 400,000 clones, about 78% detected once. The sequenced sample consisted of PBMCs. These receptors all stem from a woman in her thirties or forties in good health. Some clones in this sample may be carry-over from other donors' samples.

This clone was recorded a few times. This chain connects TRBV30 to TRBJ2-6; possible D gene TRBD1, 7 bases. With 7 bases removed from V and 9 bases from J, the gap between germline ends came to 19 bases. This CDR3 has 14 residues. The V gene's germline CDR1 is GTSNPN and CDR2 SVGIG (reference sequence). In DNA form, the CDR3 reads TGTGCCTCAGAACGGGGGACAGCGGTCAACGTCCTGACTTTC. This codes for CASERGTAVNVLTF.

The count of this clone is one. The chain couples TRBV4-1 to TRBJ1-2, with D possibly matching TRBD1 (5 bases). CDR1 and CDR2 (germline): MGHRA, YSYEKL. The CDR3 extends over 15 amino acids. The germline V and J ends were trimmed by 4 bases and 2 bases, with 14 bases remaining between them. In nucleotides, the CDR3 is TGCGCCAGCAGCCGAAGGGGCGGGGGGAACTATGGCTACACCTTC. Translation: CASSRRGGGNYGYTF.

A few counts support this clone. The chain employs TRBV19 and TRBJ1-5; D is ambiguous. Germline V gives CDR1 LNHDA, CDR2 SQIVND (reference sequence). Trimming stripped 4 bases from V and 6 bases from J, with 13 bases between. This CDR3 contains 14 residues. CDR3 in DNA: TGTGCCAGTAGTAATTGGGGTAATAGTCAGCCCCAGCATTTT. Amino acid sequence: CASSNWGNSQPQHF.

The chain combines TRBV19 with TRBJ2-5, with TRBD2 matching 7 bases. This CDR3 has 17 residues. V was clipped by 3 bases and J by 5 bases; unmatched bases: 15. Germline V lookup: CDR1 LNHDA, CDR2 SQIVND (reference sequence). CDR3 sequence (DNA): TGTGCCAGTAGTATTCTCGTTTCGGCGGGAGCCCGGGAGACCCAGTACTTC. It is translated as CASSILVSAGARETQYF.

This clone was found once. DNA of the CDR3: TGTGCCATCAGTAACGATAAGGACAGAAGCACTGGAAACACCATATATTTT. Encoded protein: CAISNDKDRSTGNTIYF. The chain links TRBV10-3 to TRBJ1-3; maybe TRBD1 (6 bases). V was trimmed by 5 bases and J by 2 bases, leaving 19 bases between them. The CDR3 runs to 17 residues. CDR1 and CDR2 from the germline V gene are ENHRY and SYGVKD.

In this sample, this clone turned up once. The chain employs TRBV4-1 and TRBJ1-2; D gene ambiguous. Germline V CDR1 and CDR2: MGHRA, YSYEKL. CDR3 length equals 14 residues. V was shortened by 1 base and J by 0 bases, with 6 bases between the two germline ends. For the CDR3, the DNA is TGCGCCAGCAGCCAAGGCCCAGCTAACTATGGCTACACCTTC. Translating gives CASSQGPANYGYTF.

The CDR3 region is CASSYSAEQYF. Written as DNA, the CDR3 is TGTGCCAGCAGTTACAGCGCCGAGCAGTACTTC. The rearrangement uses TRBV6-6 and TRBJ2-7; D is unclear. This CDR3 spans 11 amino acids. CDR1 is MNHNY and CDR2 is SVGAGI in the germline V gene (reference sequence). V dropped 2 bases and J dropped 6 bases, with 5 bases sitting between them.

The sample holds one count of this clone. CDR3 sequence (DNA): TGTGCCAGTAGAGACCAGGGGGCAGGTAATTCACCCCTCCACTTT. Amino acids: CASRDQGAGNSPLHF. V and J are TRBV19 and TRBJ1-6, with 8 bases fitting TRBD1. The length of the CDR3 is 15 residues. V was clipped by 6 bases and J by 6 bases; unmatched bases: 7. Germline CDR1 and CDR2: LNHDA and SQIVND (reference sequence).

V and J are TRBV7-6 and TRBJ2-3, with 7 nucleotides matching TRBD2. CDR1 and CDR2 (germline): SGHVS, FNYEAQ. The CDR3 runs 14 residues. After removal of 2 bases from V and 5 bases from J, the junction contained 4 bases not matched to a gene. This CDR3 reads CASSLRLAKDTQYF. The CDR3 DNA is TGTGCCAGCAGCTTACGACTAGCTAAAGATACGCAGTATTTT.

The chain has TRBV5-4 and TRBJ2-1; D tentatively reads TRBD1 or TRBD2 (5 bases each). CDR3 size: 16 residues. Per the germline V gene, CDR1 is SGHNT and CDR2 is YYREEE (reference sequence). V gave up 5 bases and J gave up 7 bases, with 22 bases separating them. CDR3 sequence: CASSWDQPGTGNEQFF. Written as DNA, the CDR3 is TGTGCCAGCAGTTGGGACCAACCGGGAACGGGTAATGAGCAGTTCTTC.

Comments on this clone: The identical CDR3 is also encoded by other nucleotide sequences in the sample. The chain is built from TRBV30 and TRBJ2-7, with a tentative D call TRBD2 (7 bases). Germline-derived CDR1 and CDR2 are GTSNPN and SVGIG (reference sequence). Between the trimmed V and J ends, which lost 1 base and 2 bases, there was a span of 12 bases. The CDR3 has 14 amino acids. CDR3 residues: CAWSEGGLTYEQYF. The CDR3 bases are TGTGCCTGGAGTGAGGGGGGGCTCACCTACGAGCAGTACTTC.

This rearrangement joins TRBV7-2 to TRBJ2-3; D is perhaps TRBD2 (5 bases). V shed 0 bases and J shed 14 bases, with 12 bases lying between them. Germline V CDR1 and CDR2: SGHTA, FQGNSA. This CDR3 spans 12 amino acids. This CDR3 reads CASSLAAGQGYF. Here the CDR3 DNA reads TGTGCCAGCAGCTTAGCGGCGGGTCAAGGGTATTTT.

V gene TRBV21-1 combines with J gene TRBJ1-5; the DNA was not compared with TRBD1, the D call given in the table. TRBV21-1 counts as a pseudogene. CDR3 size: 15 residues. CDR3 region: CASSKRKTEDQPQHF. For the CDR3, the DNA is TGTGCCAGCAGCAAACGCAAGACAGAAGATCAGCCCCAGCATTTT.

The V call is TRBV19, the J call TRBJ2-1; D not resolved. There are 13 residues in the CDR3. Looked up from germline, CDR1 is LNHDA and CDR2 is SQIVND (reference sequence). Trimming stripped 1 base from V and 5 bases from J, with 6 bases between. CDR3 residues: CASSIVRNNEQFF. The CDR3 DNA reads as TGTGCCAGTAGTATAGTCAGGAACAATGAGCAGTTCTTC.

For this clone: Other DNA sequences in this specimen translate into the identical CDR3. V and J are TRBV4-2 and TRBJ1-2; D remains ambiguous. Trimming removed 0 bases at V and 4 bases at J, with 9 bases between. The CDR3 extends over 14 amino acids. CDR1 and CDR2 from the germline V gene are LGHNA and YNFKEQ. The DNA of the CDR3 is TGTGCCAGCAGCCAAGATAGGGCAGCCTATGGCTACACCTTC. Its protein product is CASSQDRAAYGYTF.

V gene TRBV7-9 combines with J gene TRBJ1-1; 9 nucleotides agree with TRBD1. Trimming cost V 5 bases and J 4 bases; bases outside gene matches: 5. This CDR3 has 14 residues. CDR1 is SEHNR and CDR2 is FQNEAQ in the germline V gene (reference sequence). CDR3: CASSPTGGVTEAFF. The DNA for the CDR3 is TGTGCCAGCAGCCCGACAGGGGGTGTCACTGAAGCTTTCTTT.

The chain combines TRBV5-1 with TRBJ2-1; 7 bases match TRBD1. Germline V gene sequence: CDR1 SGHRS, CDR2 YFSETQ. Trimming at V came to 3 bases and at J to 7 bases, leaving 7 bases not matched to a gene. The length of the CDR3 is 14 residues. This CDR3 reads CASSWAGTDNEQFF. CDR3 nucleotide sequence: TGCGCCAGCAGCTGGGCCGGGACAGATAATGAGCAGTTCTTC. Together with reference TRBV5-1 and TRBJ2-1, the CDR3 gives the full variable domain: KAGVTQTPRYLIKTRGQQVTLSCSPISGHRSVSWYQQTPGQGLQFLFEYFSETQRNKGNFPGRFSGRQFSNSRSEMNVSTLELGDSALYLCASSWAGTDNEQFFGPGTRLTVL.

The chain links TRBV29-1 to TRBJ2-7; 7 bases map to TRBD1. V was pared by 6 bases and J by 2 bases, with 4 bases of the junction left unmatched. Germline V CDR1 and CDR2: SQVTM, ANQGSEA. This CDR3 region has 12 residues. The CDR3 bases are TGCAGCGTCAGGGACAGCCCCTACGAGCAGTACTTC. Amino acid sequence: CSVRDSPYEQYF.

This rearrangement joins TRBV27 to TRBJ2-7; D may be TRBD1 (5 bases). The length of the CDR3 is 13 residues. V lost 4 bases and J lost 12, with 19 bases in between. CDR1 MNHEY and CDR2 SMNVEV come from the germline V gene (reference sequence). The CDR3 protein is CASSSTGLGILYF. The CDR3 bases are TGTGCCAGCAGTTCCACAGGTTTGGGAATTTTGTACTTC.

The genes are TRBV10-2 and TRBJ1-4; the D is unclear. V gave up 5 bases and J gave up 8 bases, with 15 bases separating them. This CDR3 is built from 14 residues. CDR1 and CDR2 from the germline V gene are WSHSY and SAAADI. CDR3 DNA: TGCGCCAGCAGTCGCGGGGAGGGTTACGAAAAACTGTTTTTT. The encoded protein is CASSRGEGYEKLFF.

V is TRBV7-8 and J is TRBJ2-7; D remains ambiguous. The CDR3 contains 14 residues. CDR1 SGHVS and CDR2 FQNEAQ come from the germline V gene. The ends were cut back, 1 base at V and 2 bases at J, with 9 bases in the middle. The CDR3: CASSLVPSAYEQYF. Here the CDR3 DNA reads TGTGCCAGCAGCTTAGTCCCGTCAGCCTACGAGCAGTACTTC.

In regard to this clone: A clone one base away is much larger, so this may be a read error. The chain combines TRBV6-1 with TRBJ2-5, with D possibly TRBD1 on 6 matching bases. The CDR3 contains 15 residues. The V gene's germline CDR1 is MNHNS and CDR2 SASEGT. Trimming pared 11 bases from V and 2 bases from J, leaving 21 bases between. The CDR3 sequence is CARKLLQGPQETQYF. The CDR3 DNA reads TGTGCCCGCAAACTGCTCCAGGGGCCACAAGAGACCCAGTACTTC.